These 27 T cell receptor beta chains share one sample of origin, sequenced in a study of cytomegalovirus exposure and HLA in healthy donors (dated by TCRdb to about 2017). The method was the immunoSEQ multiplex PCR assay. The multiplex PCR relied on a mix of 60 forward primers for TCR Vbeta segments and 13 reverse primers for TCR Jbeta segments. Imported from immuneACCESS, the table was reduced by TCRdb to in-frame sequences with V and J called. These copies leave out some clones; in studies compared against another copy, an unresolved V gene accounts for under half, and the cause of the remainder is not known. For this sample there are more than 150,000 clones; roughly 74% appear just once. About 6% of the sample is in the top ten clones. The sequenced sample was PBMCs. All receptors derive from a woman between 25 and 40 years old in good health and CMV-seropositive.

The chain couples TRBV4-3 to TRBJ2-3; TRBD1 agrees at 7 bases. CDR1 and CDR2 from the germline V gene are LGHNA and YSLEER. There are 17 residues in the CDR3. V gave up 0 bases and J gave up 4 bases; unmatched junction bases: 10. CDR3 protein: CASSQDADRVIPDTQYF. The CDR3 nucleotides are TGCGCCAGCAGCCAAGACGCCGACAGGGTTATCCCAGATACGCAGTATTTT.

This clone was seen a handful of times. V usage is TRBV6-5 and J usage is TRBJ1-1, with 8 bases lining up with TRBD1. In germline, CDR1 is MNHEY, CDR2 SVGAGI. Losses at the gene ends were 8 bases for V and 8 bases for J; bases not matched to a gene: 7. The CDR3 is 12 residues long. CDR3 sequence reads: CASRQGLREAFF. The CDR3 region has the DNA TGTGCCAGCCGACAGGGGTTGAGGGAAGCTTTCTTT.

This sequence joins TRBV11-2 and TRBJ2-1; possible D gene TRBD2, 5 bases. The CDR3 sequence is 14 residues long. V was cut by 1 base and J by 7 bases, with 11 bases left in between. Germline CDR1 reads SGHAT; CDR2 reads FQNNGV. The CDR3: CASSLVLAENEQFF. In DNA form, the CDR3 reads TGTGCCAGCAGCTTAGTCCTAGCCGAGAATGAGCAGTTCTTC.

This clone was recorded a few times. The chain employs TRBV5-1 and TRBJ2-3; no clear D. V lost 0 bases and J lost 3, with 11 bases in between. Germline CDR1 is SGHRS and CDR2 is YFSETQ. The length of the CDR3 is 15 residues. The CDR3 DNA follows: TGCGCCAGCAGCTTGGTGCAACTACGTACAGATACGCAGTATTTT. It is translated as CASSLVQLRTDTQYF.

The rearrangement links TRBV2 to TRBJ2-3; 11 nucleotides line up with TRBD2. There are 19 residues in the CDR3. Germline CDR1 is SNHLY and CDR2 is FYNNEI. V lost 4 bases, J lost 0 bases, and 12 bases stayed unmatched. CDR3 DNA sequence: TGTGCCAGCAGTGGACTAGCGGGGTATGGGGCCGCTAGCACAGATACGCAGTATTTT. Protein: CASSGLAGYGAASTDTQYF.

The J gene is TRBJ2-5, the V gene TRBV7-2; TRBD2 agrees at 9 bases. The end of the DNA aligns better with TRBJ2-7, so the J call may be wrong. Germline V lookup: CDR1 SGHTA, CDR2 FQGNSA. The CDR3 contains 15 residues. The CDR3 reads CASSFAGGLSYEQYF. Here the CDR3 DNA reads TGTGCCAGCAGCTTCGCGGGAGGGCTTTCCTACGAGCAGTACTTC.

This clone came up once. The V call is TRBV5-1, the J call TRBJ2-5, with unresolved D. V was pared by 2 bases and J by 5 bases, with 7 bases between. This CDR3 region has 12 residues. Germline V lookup: CDR1 SGHRS, CDR2 YFSETQ. In DNA, the CDR3 is TGCGCCAGCAGCTTCAGCAGGGAGACCCAGTACTTC. Translation: CASSFSRETQYF.

In this sample, this clone turned up a few times. The rearrangement uses TRBV18 and TRBJ1-1, with D tentatively TRBD1 (5 bases). V lost 5 bases and J lost 6, with 10 bases in between. This CDR3 has 12 residues. Germline loops: CDR1 KGHSH, CDR2 LQKENI. CDR3 nucleotide sequence: TGTGCCAGCTCAACAGGAACGTCTGAAGCTTTCTTT. This sequence encodes CASSTGTSEAFF.

This chain joins TRBV18 and TRBJ1-1, with TRBD1 as a possible D gene (5 bases). Germline V lookup: CDR1 KGHSH, CDR2 LQKENI. Deletions cut 3 bases from V and 6 bases from J, with 14 bases between. The length of the CDR3 is 14 residues. CDR3 nucleotides: TGTGCCAGCTCACCCGCCCGGGGGAATTCTGAAGCTTTCTTT. Translation: CASSPARGNSEAFF.

V gene TRBV27 combines with J gene TRBJ2-7, with 8 nucleotides matching TRBD1. Germline V gives CDR1 MNHEY, CDR2 SMNVEV (reference sequence). This CDR3 spans 14 amino acids. The trim removed 5 bases at V and 6 bases at J, leaving 9 bases unmatched. CDR3 sequence reads: CASSVQGDWLEQYF. CDR3 in DNA: TGTGCCAGCAGTGTACAGGGGGACTGGCTCGAGCAGTACTTC.

The chain is built from TRBV4-2 and TRBJ2-3, with 8 positions matching TRBD2. The CDR3 consists of 15 residues. V shed 0 bases, J shed 6 bases, and the junction held 5 bases outside the gene matches. CDR1 and CDR2 (germline): LGHNA, YNFKEQ. CDR3 bases: TGTGCCAGCAGCCAAGATGGACTAGCTGAGGATACGCAGTATTTT. Encoded protein: CASSQDGLAEDTQYF.

The rearrangement joins TRBV6-1 to TRBJ2-3; TRBD2 aligns across 7 bases. V was clipped by 2 bases and J by 2 bases; unmatched bases: 4. The germline CDR1 and CDR2 sequences are MNHNS and SASEGT. CDR3 length equals 15 residues. The CDR3: CASSEMGGYTDTQYF. The CDR3 DNA follows: TGTGCCAGCAGTGAAATGGGGGGGTACACAGATACGCAGTATTTT.

The chain uses TRBV19 and TRBJ1-3; tentatively, D is TRBD1 (5 bases). Trimming removed 3 bases from V and 0 bases from J, with 12 bases in between. Germline V gene lookup returns CDR1 LNHDA and CDR2 SQIVND (reference sequence). The CDR3 has 16 residues. The CDR3 nucleotides read TGTGCCAGTAGTATGCATCAGGGAAGCTCTGGAAACACCATATATTTT. Translated: CASSMHQGSSGNTIYF. Full variable domain (rest looked up from reference TRBV19 and TRBJ1-3): DGGITQSPKYLFRKEGQNVTLSCEQNLNHDAMYWYRQDPGQGLRLIYYSQIVNDFQKGDIAEGYSVSREKKESFPLTVTSAQKNPTAFYLCASSMHQGSSGNTIYFGEGSWLTVV.

This sequence joins TRBV5-1 and TRBJ1-5; TRBD1 matches at 7 bases. The CDR3 runs 15 residues. With 0 bases clipped from V and 6 bases from J, the junction kept 6 bases outside the gene matches. CDR1 and CDR2 (germline): SGHRS, YFSETQ. Written as DNA, the CDR3 is TGCGCCAGCAGCTTGGGTGGACAGGTCCCTCAGCCCCAGCATTTT. This translates into CASSLGGQVPQPQHF.

The chain carries TRBV7-2 and TRBJ2-1, with 7 bases lining up with TRBD2. The V and J ends lost 3 bases and 5 bases, in that order; junction bases with no gene match: 13. Germline V CDR1 and CDR2: SGHTA, FQGNSA. The CDR3 contains 17 residues. The CDR3 sequence: CASSFPRSAGNNNEQFF. The CDR3 nucleotides read TGTGCCAGCAGCTTTCCGAGGTCAGCGGGGAATAACAATGAGCAGTTCTTC.

The chain joins TRBV14 to TRBJ2-7; D call uncertain. Germline CDR1 is SGHDN and CDR2 is FVKESK. The CDR3 has 12 residues. The V and J ends lost 2 bases and 2 bases respectively, with 4 bases between them. In DNA, the CDR3 is TGTGCCAGCAGCCAAACACCCTACGAGCAGTACTTC. This translates into CASSQTPYEQYF.

This clone was seen more than once but under ten times. The rearrangement uses TRBV21-1 and TRBJ2-7; the table's D call, TRBD1, has no DNA check behind it. TRBV21-1 is tagged as a pseudogene. The CDR3 runs to 15 residues. The CDR3 reads CASSKEGVAKNEQYF. CDR3 coding DNA: TGTGCCAGCAGCAAAGAGGGGGTGGCGAAAAACGAGCAGTACTTC.

This clone has just one count. J is TRBJ2-7 and V is TRBV6-4, with 8 bases lining up with TRBD1. Per germline, CDR1 MRHNA and CDR2 SNTAGT. The CDR3 consists of 15 residues. V shed 6 bases, J shed 2 bases, and the junction held 9 bases outside the gene matches. The chain's CDR3 is CASSVAQGVPYEQYF. The CDR3, as DNA: TGTGCCAGCAGCGTCGCACAGGGGGTCCCCTACGAGCAGTACTTC.

The V and J genes are TRBV5-1 and TRBJ2-5; D may be TRBD2 (6 bases). The J call could be wrong; TRBJ2-7 is a better fit for the DNA end. Germline V gives CDR1 SGHRS, CDR2 YFSETQ. The CDR3 is 14 amino acids. CDR3 amino acids: CASSLTSPPYEQYF. The DNA of the CDR3 is TGCGCCAGCAGCTTGACTAGCCCTCCCTACGAGCAGTACTTC.

A few counts support this clone. The rearrangement uses TRBV7-2 and TRBJ2-5, with 9 positions matching TRBD1. Germline V CDR1 and CDR2: SGHTA, FQGNSA. V was pared by 6 bases and J by 10 bases, with 18 bases of the junction left unmatched. The CDR3 contains 16 residues. The CDR3 nucleotides are TGTGCCAGCAGGCCTCCCGGGACAGGGAAGTTAGGGGACCAGTACTTC. This encodes CASRPPGTGKLGDQYF.

The chain has TRBV7-9 and TRBJ1-5; a possible D gene is TRBD1 (5 bases). Trimming stripped 1 base from V and 4 bases from J, with 8 bases between. Germline-derived CDR1 and CDR2 are SEHNR and FQNEAQ (reference sequence). This CDR3 has 14 residues. CDR3: CASSLGPGNQPQHF. The CDR3, as DNA: TGTGCCAGCAGCTTAGGACCAGGGAATCAGCCCCAGCATTTT.

CDR3 DNA sequence: TGCGCCAGCATCAGGGGGATAACCGGGGAGCTGTTTTTT. Residues: CASIRGITGELFF. This chain uses TRBV5-1 with TRBJ2-2, with 7 bases lining up with TRBD1. J lost 5 bases, V lost 6 bases, and 4 bases had no gene match. Germline V gives CDR1 SGHRS, CDR2 YFSETQ. CDR3 size: 13 residues.

V is TRBV7-2 and J is TRBJ2-7; 10 bases map to TRBD2. Germline CDR1 SGHTA, CDR2 FQGNSA. With 4 bases clipped from V and 3 bases from J, the junction kept 0 bases outside the gene matches. This CDR3 spans 13 amino acids. The CDR3 DNA sequence: TGTGCCAGCAGCTGGACTAGCGGCTACGAGCAGTACTTC. Its translation is CASSWTSGYEQYF.

CDR3 nucleotides: TGTGCCAGCAGTCGAAGCCCCCTCGACTATGGCTACACCTTC. Protein product: CASSRSPLDYGYTF. The V gene is TRBV7-9, the J gene TRBJ1-2; D is unclear. This CDR3 spans 14 amino acids. V shed 6 bases and J shed 3 bases, with 14 bases lying between them. Looked up from germline, CDR1 is SEHNR and CDR2 is FQNEAQ (reference sequence).

This chain links TRBV6-5 with TRBJ1-6, with D perhaps matching TRBD1 (5 bases). The CDR3 loop spans 14 amino acids. Looked up from germline, CDR1 is MNHEY and CDR2 is SVGAGI. With 8 bases removed from V and 7 bases from J, the gap between germline ends came to 15 bases. The CDR3 is CASSPRGFNSPLHF. In DNA, the CDR3 is TGTGCCAGCTCTCCCCGGGGGTTCAATTCACCCCTCCACTTT.

V gene TRBV6-4 combines with J gene TRBJ2-2; 10 nucleotides agree with TRBD2. The CDR3 is 16 residues long. The J segment lost 7 bases and the V segment lost 4 bases, leaving 9 bases of the junction unmatched. CDR1 is MRHNA and CDR2 is SNTAGT in the germline V gene. The chain's CDR3 is CASSGAGGPRGGELFF. CDR3 DNA sequence: TGTGCCAGCAGTGGAGCGGGGGGGCCAAGAGGCGGGGAGCTGTTTTTT.

The V call is TRBV28, the J call TRBJ1-1; perhaps TRBD1 as D (5 bases). The germline CDR1 and CDR2 sequences are MDHEN and SYDVKM. The CDR3 spans 13 residues. The V gene lost 3 bases and the J gene lost 9 bases, with 14 bases spanning the gap. CDR3 sequence: CASSFLAWGQAFF. The CDR3 nucleotides are TGTGCCAGCAGTTTCCTGGCCTGGGGCCAAGCTTTCTTT.